A single sample is the source of the 16 T cell receptor beta chains below, sequenced in a study of blood T cell repertoires in COVID-19. Here immunoSEQ multiplex PCR was the method, and the copy in TCRdb shows in-frame clones only, minus some. The data contain a few hundred thousand clones, more than 80% of them singletons. What was sequenced was peripheral blood. The receptors stem from a man aged 30 to 45 who had recovered from COVID-19.

This chain joins TRBV5-8 and TRBJ2-5; 9 bases map to TRBD1. CDR3 length equals 16 residues. Germline V gene lookup returns CDR1 SGHTS and CDR2 YDEGEE. Germline trimming cut 0 bases from V and 4 bases from J; bases unmatched to any gene: 7. The CDR3 region is CASSLGGTGLGETQYF. The CDR3 nucleotides read TGTGCCAGCAGCTTGGGCGGGACAGGGTTAGGAGAGACCCAGTACTTC.

This sequence joins TRBV5-5 and TRBJ1-2; TRBD1 aligns across 12 bases. Germline V gives CDR1 SGHKS, CDR2 YYEKEE (reference sequence). V lost 4 bases and J lost 8; bases outside the gene matches: 9. CDR3 length: 15 amino acids. In DNA form, the CDR3 reads TGTGCCAGCAGCATATCTCCCGGGACAGGGGGCGGCTACACCTTC. Translation: CASSISPGTGGGYTF.

The chain recombines TRBV7-6 with TRBJ2-5; 9 nucleotides match TRBD2. V shed 8 bases, J shed 5 bases, and the junction held 12 bases outside the gene matches. Germline V CDR1 and CDR2: SGHVS, FNYEAQ. This CDR3 has 15 amino acids. The CDR3, as DNA: TGTGCCAGCCGGCGGGGGGGCCCCTCGGTTGAGACCCAGTACTTC. This translates into CASRRGGPSVETQYF.

This sequence joins TRBV30 and TRBJ1-2; a weak D match, TRBD1 (5 bases). This CDR3 comprises 14 residues. V dropped 0 bases and J dropped 5 bases, with 13 bases sitting between them. Germline CDR1 reads GTSNPN; CDR2 reads SVGIG (reference sequence). CDR3 region: CAWSVGWQGYGYTF. The CDR3 nucleotides read TGTGCCTGGAGTGTAGGGTGGCAGGGATATGGCTACACCTTC. The entire variable domain, with the rest obtained from reference TRBV30 and TRBJ1-2, is as follows: SQTIHQWPATLVQPVGSPLSLECTVEGTSNPNLYWYRQAAGRGLQLLFYSVGIGQISSEVPQNLSASRPQDRQFILSSKKLLLSDSGFYLCAWSVGWQGYGYTFGSGTRLTVV.

This rearrangement joins TRBV7-9 to TRBJ1-1; maybe TRBD1 (5 bases). The CDR3 extends over 16 amino acids. Germline V lookup: CDR1 SEHNR, CDR2 FQNEAQ (reference sequence). V dropped 4 bases and J dropped 1 base, with 16 bases sitting between them. DNA for the CDR3: TGTGCCAGCAGCTCTGGGACTAGGATGCCGAACACTGAAGCTTTCTTT. Encoded protein: CASSSGTRMPNTEAFF.

The CDR3 reads CASKGQGYQETQYF. The CDR3 DNA is TGTGCCAGCAAAGGACAGGGGTACCAAGAGACCCAGTACTTC. The chain joins TRBV6-5 to TRBJ2-5, with 9 bases matching TRBD1. Germline V gene lookup returns CDR1 MNHEY and CDR2 SVGAGI. V was clipped by 7 bases and J by 0 bases; unmatched bases: 3. The CDR3 loop spans 14 amino acids.

The CDR3 coding sequence is TGTGCCAGCAGTTTCATCGGTCCTGTCCTAGGCGAGCAGTACTTC. It specifies CASSFIGPVLGEQYF. The rearrangement uses TRBV27 and TRBJ2-7; no clear D. In germline, CDR1 is MNHEY, CDR2 SMNVEV (reference sequence). V was pared by 3 bases and J by 6 bases, with 18 bases between. This CDR3 has 15 residues.

The chain recombines TRBV27 with TRBJ1-2; TRBD1 aligns across 7 bases. V gave up 5 bases and J gave up 0 bases; unmatched junction bases: 3. The CDR3 has 14 amino acids. Germline-derived CDR1 and CDR2 are MNHEY and SMNVEV (reference sequence). In DNA, the CDR3 is TGTGCCAGCAGTCGACAGGGCTCTAACTATGGCTACACCTTC. Residues: CASSRQGSNYGYTF.

To note about this clone: One junction end disagrees with the germline gene, perhaps due to a read error. The J gene is TRBJ1-1, the V gene TRBV4-3; D is perhaps TRBD1 (5 bases). Germline V lookup: CDR1 LGHNA, CDR2 YSLEER. The CDR3 has 14 amino acids. Here the CDR3 DNA reads TGCGCCAGCAGCAAAGAAGGTAGGGGCTTTGAAGCTTTCTTT. Residues: CASSKEGRGFEAFF.

The chain has TRBV9 and TRBJ2-1; 11 bases are shared with TRBD1. CDR1 is SGDLS, CDR2 YYNGEE, per germline. The CDR3 runs to 15 residues. Trimming took 0 bases from V and 7 from J; bases not matched to a gene: 3. CDR3 bases: TGTGCCAGCAGCGTAGTGGGGACAGGGGGGAATGAGCAGTTCTTC. It yields the protein CASSVVGTGGNEQFF.

This chain uses TRBV7-9 with TRBJ1-1; D is unresolved. V was trimmed by 1 base and J by 1 base, leaving 4 bases between them. The length of the CDR3 is 13 residues. Germline-derived CDR1 and CDR2 are SEHNR and FQNEAQ (reference sequence). CDR3 nucleotides: TGTGCCAGCAGCTTAGAGCCGAACACTGAAGCTTTCTTT. Its translation: CASSLEPNTEAFF.

The J gene is TRBJ1-2, the V gene TRBV7-6; 8 bases match TRBD1. Germline lookup yields CDR1 SGHVS and CDR2 FNYEAQ. J lost 0 bases, V lost 5 bases, and 5 bases had no gene match. This CDR3 region has 15 residues. CDR3 protein: CASSKRDRPNYGYTF. For the CDR3, the DNA is TGTGCCAGCAGCAAGAGGGACAGGCCTAACTATGGCTACACCTTC.

This chain uses TRBV9 with TRBJ1-3, with D possibly TRBD1 on 5 matching bases. CDR1 SGDLS and CDR2 YYNGEE come from the germline V gene. Trimming removed 2 bases at V and 2 bases at J, with 11 bases between. The CDR3 totals 15 residues. CDR3 region: CASSVGGTTGNTIYF. DNA of the CDR3: TGTGCCAGCAGCGTGGGAGGGACCACTGGAAACACCATATATTTT.

This clone has only one observation. V usage is TRBV7-9 and J usage is TRBJ2-1; D not certain. V dropped 1 base and J dropped 8 bases, with 6 bases sitting between them. The CDR3 length is 12 residues. Germline values: CDR1 SEHNR, CDR2 FQNEAQ (reference sequence). The CDR3: CASSLGRDEQFF. The CDR3 bases are TGTGCCAGCAGCTTAGGCCGGGATGAGCAGTTCTTC.

The CDR3 DNA reads TGTGCCAGCAGCCGAAGCGGGGGGGCCTACAATGAGCAGTTCTTC. Translated, it gives CASSRSGGAYNEQFF. The chain uses TRBV5-4 and TRBJ2-1; 10 bases align to TRBD2. In germline, CDR1 is SGHNT, CDR2 YYREEE (reference sequence). The CDR3 is 15 amino acids. The J segment lost 2 bases and the V segment lost 4 bases, leaving 3 bases of the junction unmatched.

CDR3 nucleotides: TGTGCCAGCAGTGACCCCGCGGGACAGGGGGCGAGGGAGCAGTACTTC. Translated, it gives CASSDPAGQGAREQYF. This rearrangement joins TRBV25-1 to TRBJ2-7; 12 nucleotides align to TRBD1. Germline V lookup: CDR1 MGHDK, CDR2 SYGVNS. This CDR3 spans 16 amino acids. The junction had 10 bases not matched to a gene; V was cut back by 3 bases and J by 7 bases.